Listed below are T cell receptor beta chains from one sample, sequenced in a study of Ad26.COV2.S vaccination and SARS-CoV-2 variants. Generated by immunoSEQ multiplex PCR, the TCRdb table keeps only in-frame clones and is missing some. The sample lists hundreds of thousands of clones; roughly 90% were seen once. The source was peripheral blood, collected in a trial of Ad26.COV2.S vaccine versus placebo. The receptors stem from a person aged 18 to 65 who received the Ad26.COV2.S COVID-19 vaccine or a placebo. CDR3s include the opening cysteine and the closing phenylalanine or tryptophan. D genes are given only for firm matches. Not all rows give a size; the values are once, few, many and, for expanded clones, a class.

len	d_gene	v_gene	abundance	j_gene	CDR3nt	CDR3aa
14	NA	TRBV3-1/TRBV3-2	NA	TRBJ2-7	TGTGCCAGCAGCCAAGAAGGGATCTTTGGAGAGCAGTACTTC	CASSQEGIFGEQYF
14	NA	TRBV6-5	NA	TRBJ2-7	TGTGCCAGCACCCCACGGTTTAGCTCCTACGAGCAGTACTTC	CASTPRFSSYEQYF
16	TRBD1	TRBV7-7	NA	TRBJ2-2	TGTGCCAGCAGCTCTTCACGGACAGGAGACACCGGGGAGCTGTTTTTT	CASSSSRTGDTGELFF
15	TRBD1	TRBV24-1	NA	TRBJ2-5	TGTGCCACCAGTGCTCCCGGGACAGGGAGGGAGACCCAGTACTTC	CATSAPGTGRETQYF
11	NA	TRBV12-3/TRBV12-4	NA	TRBJ1-6	TGTGCCAGCCGGCAGGGTTCACCCCTCCACTTT	CASRQGSPLHF
13	NA	TRBV2	NA	TRBJ2-7	TGTGCCAGCAGTGATGGTTTAGGGTGGAAGCAGTACTTC	CASSDGLGWKQYF
13	NA	TRBV6-5	once	TRBJ2-7	TGTGCCAGCAGACAGGACTTAAGCTACGAGCAGTACTTC	CASRQDLSYEQYF
11	NA	TRBV5-4	NA	TRBJ2-2	TGTGCCAGCAGCGAGTCAGGGGAGCTGTTTTTT	CASSESGELFF
18	TRBD2	TRBV7-3	NA	TRBJ2-3	TGTGCCAGCAGCCCAGCAATAGGACTAGCGGGGGGCACAGATACGCAGTATTTT	CASSPAIGLAGGTDTQYF
15	NA	TRBV7-3	NA	TRBJ2-5	TGTGCCAGCAGCGTAGGACAATCGTACCAAGAGACCCAGTACTTC	CASSVGQSYQETQYF
11	NA	TRBV7-2	NA	TRBJ2-1	TGTGCCAGCAGCTTACGCGGGGGCAAGTTCTTC	CASSLRGGKFF
14	NA	TRBV10-3	once	TRBJ1-2	TGTGCCATCGGGTTCCCCCAATCTAACTATGGCTACACCTTC	CAIGFPQSNYGYTF
14	NA	TRBV6-5	NA	TRBJ1-4	TGTGCCAGCAAATTCGCTACAACTAATGAAAAACTGTTTTTT	CASKFATTNEKLFF
16	TRBD2	TRBV27	NA	TRBJ2-7	TGTGCCAGCGCTCTGACCGGGACTAGCGGGAGAGGTGAGCAGTACTTC	CASALTGTSGRGEQYF
13	TRBD2	TRBV19	NA	TRBJ2-5	TGTGCCAGTAGTATAGTCTTAGCGGGGACCCAGTACTTC	CASSIVLAGTQYF
15	TRBD2	TRBV11-2	once	TRBJ2-7	TGTGCCAGCAGCCGTCTAGCGGACGATTCCTACGAGCAGTACTTC	CASSRLADDSYEQYF
15	TRBD2	TRBV6-5	NA	TRBJ2-1	TGTGCCAGCAGTTACTCGCTAGCGGGGTACAATGAGCAGTTCTTC	CASSYSLAGYNEQFF
15	NA	TRBV19	NA	TRBJ1-6	TGTGCCAGTAGTATCCGGTACAGCCGGGATTCACCCCTCCACTTT	CASSIRYSRDSPLHF
15	TRBD1	TRBV6-5	NA	TRBJ1-2	TGTGCCAGCAGTTACTCAACAGGGGATGGGTATGGCTACACCTTC	CASSYSTGDGYGYTF
15	NA	TRBV6-5	NA	TRBJ1-5	TGTGCCAGCAGCCATGGACGGCCTTTTTGGCAGCCCCAGCATTTT	CASSHGRPFWQPQHF
13	NA	TRBV7-9	NA	TRBJ1-3	TGTGCCAGCAGCCCTCGCGCTGGAAACACCATATATTTT	CASSPRAGNTIYF
14	NA	TRBV6-5	few	TRBJ1-1	TGTGCCAGCACCCCGAGACACATGAACACTGAAGCTTTCTTT	CASTPRHMNTEAFF
13	TRBD2	TRBV6-5	NA	TRBJ2-1	TGTGCCACCATCGGGGGGGGCTTTAATGAGCAGTTCTTC	CATIGGGFNEQFF
14	NA	TRBV6-2/TRBV6-3	NA	TRBJ2-5	TGTGCCAGCAGTTACCCATGGGGGATAGAGACCCAGTACTTC	CASSYPWGIETQYF
14	NA	TRBV5-1	NA	TRBJ2-7	TGCGCCAGCAGCTTGGATCTTCTCAACTACGAGCAGTACTTC	CASSLDLLNYEQYF
15	TRBD2	TRBV3-1/TRBV3-2	NA	TRBJ2-1	TGTGCCAGCAGCCAGGATAGCGGGGGTTACAATGAGCAGTTCTTC	CASSQDSGGYNEQFF
16	NA	TRBV5-6	NA	TRBJ1-2	TGTGCCAGCAGACACGATACCGGGACACCAAACTATGGCTACACCTTC	CASRHDTGTPNYGYTF
15	NA	TRBV7-7	NA	TRBJ2-5	TGTGCCAGCAGCTTAGTGGGTCAGGATGGGGAGACCCAGTACTTC	CASSLVGQDGETQYF
13	NA	TRBV6-4	NA	TRBJ1-5	TGTGCCAGCAGCCTGAGCCCGGGGCAGCCCCAGCATTTT	CASSLSPGQPQHF
15	TRBD2	TRBV6-5	NA	TRBJ2-1	TGTGCCAGCAGGAAAGCGGGAGGATCCTACAATGAGCAGTTCTTC	CASRKAGGSYNEQFF
18	NA	TRBV21-1	NA	TRBJ2-7	TGTGCCAGCAGCTCCCAAAGGAGGTCCTGGGGAGACTACTACGAGCAGTACTTC	CASSSQRRSWGDYYEQYF
12	NA	TRBV3-1/TRBV3-2	NA	TRBJ2-1	TGTGCCAGCAGCCAAGACTCCAATGAGCAGTTCTTC	CASSQDSNEQFF
17	TRBD1	TRBV18	NA	TRBJ1-1	TGTGCCAGCTCACCTCGGACAGGGGGAGGCATAAACACTGAAGCTTTCTTT	CASSPRTGGGINTEAFF
13	NA	TRBV6-5	NA	TRBJ2-2	TGTGCCAGCAGGGCGTTAGCTGCCGGGGAGCTGTTTTTT	CASRALAAGELFF
10	NA	TRBV12-3/TRBV12-4	NA	TRBJ1-1	TGTGCCAGCGCTTTTGGGGTCTCGCTCTTT	CASAFGVSLF
16	TRBD1	TRBV7-9	NA	TRBJ1-5	TGTGCCAGCAGCTTAGAAGGACAGGGATGGAATCAGCCCCAGCATTTT	CASSLEGQGWNQPQHF
11	NA	TRBV20-1	NA	TRBJ1-2	TGCAGTGCTAGAGCCCAGTGGGGCTACACCTTC	CSARAQWGYTF
16	TRBD2	TRBV14	NA	TRBJ2-3	TGTGCCAGCAGCGCCTTAACTAGCGGTCCCACAGATACGCAGTATTTT	CASSALTSGPTDTQYF
16	NA	TRBV15	NA	TRBJ1-3	TGTGCCACCAGCAGAGATCCAGGCCGCTCTGGAAACACCATATATTTT	CATSRDPGRSGNTIYF
16	TRBD1	TRBV4-1	NA	TRBJ2-7	TGCGCCAGCAGCCAAGAGGCGGACAGGGTAATCTACGAGCAGTACTTC	CASSQEADRVIYEQYF
17	TRBD1	TRBV27	NA	TRBJ2-2	TGTGCCAGCAGCGTCGTGACCGGGACAGGGGGAATCGGGGAGCTGTTTTTT	CASSVVTGTGGIGELFF
12	TRBD2	TRBV5-5	NA	TRBJ2-2	TGTGCCAGTAGCGGGACGATCGGGGAGCTGTTTTTT	CASSGTIGELFF
14	TRBD2	TRBV27	NA	TRBJ2-1	TGTGCCAGCAGTTTTAGCGGGGCGGACAATGAGCAGTTCTTC	CASSFSGADNEQFF
13	NA	TRBV3-1/TRBV3-2	NA	TRBJ1-5	TGTGCCAGCAGCCATGGTAGCAATCAGCCCCAGCATTTT	CASSHGSNQPQHF
14	NA	TRBV6-2/TRBV6-3	NA	TRBJ1-5	TGTGCCAGCAGTTACTCAAATAGCAATCAGCCCCAGCATTTT	CASSYSNSNQPQHF
16	NA	TRBV24-1	NA	TRBJ2-6	TGTGCCACCAGTGCCCTAGGGGACTCTGGGGCCAACGTCCTGACTTTC	CATSALGDSGANVLTF
13	TRBD1	TRBV6-5	NA	TRBJ1-2	TGTGCCAGCAGTCCCGGGACAGGGGAAGGCTACACCTTC	CASSPGTGEGYTF
16	NA	TRBV18	NA	TRBJ1-3	TGTGCCAGCTCCCTCTCGAGGGGAAGGTCTGGAAACACCATATATTTT	CASSLSRGRSGNTIYF
13	NA	TRBV3-1/TRBV3-2	NA	TRBJ1-2	TGTGCCAGCAGCCAAGCACTTAACTATGGCTACACCTTC	CASSQALNYGYTF
17	NA	TRBV10-3	NA	TRBJ2-1	TGTGCCATCAGCCTCCACGGGAGCCCAAGCTCCTACAATGAGCAGTTCTTC	CAISLHGSPSSYNEQFF
15	NA	TRBV9	once	TRBJ1-2	TGTGCCAGCAGCGTAGACCCGGGGGCCGCGGGTGGCTACACCTTC	CASSVDPGAAGGYTF
16	TRBD1	TRBV6-5	NA	TRBJ1-1	TGTGCCAGCAGTTACTGGCAAACGACAGGGGGCACTGAAGCTTTCTTT	CASSYWQTTGGTEAFF
17	TRBD2	TRBV15	NA	TRBJ2-7	TGTGCCACCAGCAGAGAAATGTCACGGGAGGGATCCTACGAGCAGTACTTC	CATSREMSREGSYEQYF